This T cell receptor beta chain derives from a study of cytomegalovirus exposure and HLA in healthy donors. CDR1 is SGHTA, CDR2 FQGNSA, per germline. CDR3 length: 17 amino acids. V lost 4 bases and J 6 bases, leaving 22 bases between the germline ends. This PCR relied on a set of 60 Vbeta primers and 13 Jbeta primers. Clones were sequenced by immunoSEQ multiplex PCR, and TCRdb holds only the in-frame ones, with some missing. The repertoire holds fewer than 150,000 clones, 80% seen once, with approximately 2% in the top ten. Points from the study as a whole: CMV antigen specificity was confirmed in vitro for three CMV-associated chains. Earlier analysis looked at TCR beta V segments, and most were productive about 90% or about 30% of the time.

In regard to this clone: Its cognate antigen is unknown.

The chain has TRBV7-2 and TRBJ2-1, with TRBD2 as a possible D gene (5 bases). This receptor was obtained from a man aged 25 to 40 in good health and CMV-seronegative. Source material: PBMCs. The CDR3 loop reads CASSSRSFGENFNEQFF. DNA of the CDR3: TGTGCCAGCAGCTCCCGATCCTTTGGGGAGAATTTCAATGAGCAGTTCTTC.